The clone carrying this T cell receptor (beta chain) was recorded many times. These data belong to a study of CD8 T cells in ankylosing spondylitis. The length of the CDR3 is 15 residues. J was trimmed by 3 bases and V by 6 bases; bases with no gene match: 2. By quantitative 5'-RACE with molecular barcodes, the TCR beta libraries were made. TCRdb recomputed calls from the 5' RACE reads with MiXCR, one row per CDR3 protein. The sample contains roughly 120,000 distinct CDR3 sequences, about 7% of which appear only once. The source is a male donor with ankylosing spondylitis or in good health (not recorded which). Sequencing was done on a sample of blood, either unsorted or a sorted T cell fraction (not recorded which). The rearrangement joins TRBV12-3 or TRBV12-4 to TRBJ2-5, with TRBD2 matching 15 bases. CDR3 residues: CASSGLAGGEETQYF. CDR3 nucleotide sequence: TGTGCCAGCAGCGGACTAGCGGGAGGGGAAGAGACCCAGTACTTC.